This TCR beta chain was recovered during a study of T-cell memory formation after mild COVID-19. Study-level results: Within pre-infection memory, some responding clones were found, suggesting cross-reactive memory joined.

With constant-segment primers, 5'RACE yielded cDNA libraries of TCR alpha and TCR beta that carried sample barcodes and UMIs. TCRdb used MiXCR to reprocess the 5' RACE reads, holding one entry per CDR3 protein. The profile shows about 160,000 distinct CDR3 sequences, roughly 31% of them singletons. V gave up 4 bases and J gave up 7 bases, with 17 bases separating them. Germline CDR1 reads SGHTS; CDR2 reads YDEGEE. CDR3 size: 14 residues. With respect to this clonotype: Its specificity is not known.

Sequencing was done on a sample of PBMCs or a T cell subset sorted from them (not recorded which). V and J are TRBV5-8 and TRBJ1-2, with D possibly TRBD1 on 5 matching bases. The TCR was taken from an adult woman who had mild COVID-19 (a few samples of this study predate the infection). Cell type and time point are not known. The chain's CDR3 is CASSPWRGEGGYTF. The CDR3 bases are TGTGCCAGCAGCCCGTGGAGGGGTGAGGGTGGCTACACCTTC.